The 11 T cell receptor beta chains below come from one sample, sequenced in a study of tumor-infiltrating lymphocytes in primary liver carcinoma (dated by TCRdb to about 2017). TCRdb records Illumina HiSeq 2500 as the sequencer. TCRbeta-specific cDNA was reverse-transcribed from approximately 0.5 ug total RNA using a constant-region primer and ProtoScript II reverse transcriptase. Construction of the TCRbeta libraries relied on three nested rounds of multiplex PCR, following a slightly modified ARM-PCR procedure. Multiplex TRBV1-TRBV30 forward primers and a Cbeta reverse primer were used in the first two PCR rounds, each of which was run for 10 cycles. The public reads were quality trimmed at Q25 with fastp and then assembled into clones with MiXCR by TCRdb, keeping productive beta chains. Rows merge per CDR3 protein into single entries with the most common DNA and genes. Across this sample there are 310,000 or so distinct CDR3 sequences, with less than 65% seen only once. The ten largest clones add up to 5.5% to 7% of the sample.

Blood RNA was extracted from unsorted whole blood with TRIzol reagent; germline DNA came from the DNeasy Blood & Tissue kit. Sequences were obtained from peripheral blood. Source of these receptors: a man aged 35-49 years with primary liver carcinoma and hepatitis B virus infection.

On this clonotype: This sequence may be a read error, since a much larger clone differs from it by one base. The gene calls are TRBV6-5 and TRBJ2-7; 9 bases are a match to TRBD1. This CDR3 contains 14 residues. The V gene end was trimmed by 7 bases and the J gene end by 6 bases; junction bases not matched to a gene: 10. Germline V CDR1 and CDR2: MNHEY, SVGAGI. CDR3 region: CASNSQGASIEQYF. As DNA, the CDR3 is TGTGCCAGCAATTCACAGGGGGCGTCGATCGAGCAGTACTTC.

On this clonotype: With a much larger clone just one base away, this may be a read error. V gene TRBV10-3 combines with J gene TRBJ2-3; 8 bases fit TRBD2. Germline CDR1 and CDR2: ENHRY and SYGVKD. The CDR3 length is 16 residues. Here the CDR3 DNA reads TGTACCATCAGTTTTGCGGGACTAGGGGCCACAGATACGCAGTATTTT. Translated: CTISFAGLGATDTQYF.

With respect to this clonotype: A read error is likely, as this CDR3 ends without the conserved phenylalanine or tryptophan. V is TRBV11-2 and J is TRBJ2-2; perhaps TRBD2 as D (5 bases). This CDR3 spans 14 amino acids. The germline V gene encodes CDR1 SGHAT and CDR2 FQNNGV. In DNA, the CDR3 is TGTGCCAGCAGCTTAGATCGTAGCACCGGGGAACTGTTTCTT. The encoded protein is CASSLDRSTGELFL.

The chain joins TRBV10-1 to TRBJ2-3, with a tentative D call TRBD2 (6 bases). Trimming stripped 6 bases from V and 1 base from J, with 14 bases between. The CDR3 loop spans 15 amino acids. Germline assignment: CDR1 WNHNN and CDR2 SYGVQD (reference sequence). As DNA, the CDR3 is TGCGCCAGCAGCCGGGGACTTCAAGGCACAGATACGCAGTATTTT. Translating gives CASSRGLQGTDTQYF.

This clonotype was recorded at least ten times. V and J are TRBV6-8 and TRBJ2-5; the D gene is possibly TRBD2 (5 bases). CDR1 is MNHGY, CDR2 SAAAGT, per germline. This CDR3 comprises 11 residues. V was shortened by 0 bases and J by 10 bases, with 6 bases between the two germline ends. CDR3 bases: TGTGCCAGCAGTTACTCTCGGGGCCAGTACTTC. This codes for CASSYSRGQYF.

The sample holds many counts of this clonotype. The rearrangement links TRBV4-1 to TRBJ2-1, with 11 nucleotides matching TRBD2. The CDR3 contains 15 residues. Germline CDR1 and CDR2: MGHRA and YSYEKL. V gave up 1 base and J gave up 9 bases; unmatched junction bases: 5. CDR3 in amino acids: CASSQGLAGTREQFF. The DNA of the CDR3 is TGCGCCAGCAGCCAAGGACTAGCGGGAACTCGTGAGCAGTTCTTC.

A few counts support this clonotype. A much larger clone lies one base from this, so it may be a read error. This chain connects TRBV12-3 or TRBV12-4 to TRBJ2-7; 10 nucleotides agree with TRBD1. The V and J ends lost 7 bases and 8 bases, in that order; junction bases with no gene match: 5. There are 12 residues in the CDR3. The CDR3 sequence: CASITGQGKQYF. The CDR3 DNA reads TGTGCCAGCATCACGGGACAGGGGAAGCAGTACTTC.

This rearrangement joins TRBV29-1 to TRBJ1-4; 7 bases agree with TRBD1. The CDR3 runs 14 residues. Germline CDR1 and CDR2: SQVTM and ANQGSEA. The J segment lost 5 bases and the V segment lost 3 bases, leaving 6 bases of the junction unmatched. CDR3 DNA: TGCAGCGTTGAGCTCTGGACAGGAAATGAAAAACTGTTTTTT. It codes for CSVELWTGNEKLFF.

This clonotype was picked up many times. V gene TRBV4-1 combines with J gene TRBJ2-5; D remains ambiguous. The V end lost 1 base, the J end lost 2 bases, and 11 bases lay between the germline ends. Germline V gene lookup returns CDR1 MGHRA and CDR2 YSYEKL. The CDR3 loop spans 15 amino acids. CDR3 residues: CASSQVWSVQETQYF. The DNA of the CDR3 is TGCGCCAGCAGCCAAGTGTGGTCAGTACAAGAGACCCAGTACTTC.

The chain joins TRBV5-1 to TRBJ2-1; possible D gene TRBD1, 6 bases. The CDR3 runs to 15 residues. Trimming removed 4 bases from V and 3 bases from J, with 14 bases in between. Germline-derived CDR1 and CDR2 are SGHRS and YFSETQ. This CDR3 is CASSGTGTSYNEQFF. The DNA for the CDR3 is TGCGCCAGCAGCGGGACCGGGACAAGCTACAATGAGCAGTTCTTC.

In regard to this clonotype: Relative to the germline gene, one junction end is altered; a read error may explain this. The CDR3 spells CTRSLDGRERGTQYF. CDR3 coding DNA: TGTACCAGGAGCTTAGATGGGAGGGAGCGGGGTACGCAGTATTTT. The chain joins TRBV11-2 to TRBJ2-3; 7 nucleotides align to TRBD2. This CDR3 has 15 residues. Per the germline V gene, CDR1 is SGHAT and CDR2 is FQNNGV.